The sequence of this TCR beta chain was determined in a study of tumor-infiltrating T cells and Merkel cell polyomavirus (dated by TCRdb to about 2017). Looking at the study overall: In Merkel cell carcinoma patients, the study examined CD8+ T cells specific for the Merkel cell polyomavirus KLL epitope. Most whole-tumor samples were obtained as 25-micron curls cut from formalin-fixed, paraffin-embedded tissue blocks. Patients came in at different disease stages and had a median follow-up of around 2.5 years, ranging from roughly 1.1 to 6.0 years. The therapies patients received were varied and non-standardized, including chemotherapy, radiation and immunotherapies. In the whole study, one tumor sample was a frozen nodal tumor digest, and another tumor sample was a flash-frozen core biopsy of a metastasis. In around 15 samples, TRB sequencing was done on KLL-tetramer-sorted cells from blood or tumor-infiltrating lymphocytes, along with 12 matched whole-tumor samples.

Library method: the immunoSEQ multiplex PCR assay. Adaptive Biotechnologies (Seattle, WA) carried out the genomic DNA extraction, TRB sequencing and normalization. From the authors' description of their analysis: Clonality was computed as one minus Shannon entropy of productive TRB sequences normalized by log2 of unique productive sequences. To identify KLL-specific clonotypes in tumors, TCRbeta CDR3 amino acid sequences were matched against the sequences from the tetramer-sorted sample of each patient. TCRdb limited this immuneACCESS table to in-frame rearrangements with V and J called. A share of clones is missing; checked studies link under half to unresolved V genes, and the rest is unexplained. V, J and clone size derive from that table, while D and trimming were established from the DNA sequence. In all, the sample holds 26,000 or so clones, and 87% of those were seen once. The top ten clones comprise around 2.8% of the sample.

From the cysteine up to the phenylalanine, the CDR3 has a length of 13 residues. The only DNA kept is the CDR3, 39 bases in frame from the first base. CDR1 and CDR2 (GTSNPN, SVGIG) derive from the germline V gene (reference sequence). Germline trimming amounts to 4 bases on V and 8 bases on J, with 8 as the count of junction bases outside the gene matches. Robust positive staining for Merkel cell polyomavirus Large T antigen was observed by immunohistochemistry in the tumors of all patients. Approximately twelve Merkel cell carcinoma patients were included, each with robust KLL-tetramer+ populations (above 0.04% of CD8+ T cells) in blood and/or cultured TIL. Every patient was Caucasian, and patient ages had a median of roughly 66 years and ranged from about 45 to 80 years. Lymph node tumors were analyzed for patients with unknown primaries who presented with nodal disease, or when there was not enough primary tissue.

Results the study describes overall, beyond this receptor: Significantly improved MCC-specific survival was associated with a higher intratumoral fraction of KLL-specific T cells (roughly 1.8-18% versus about 0-0.15%). KLL-specific TRB repertoires were diverse and mostly private, with just one public clonotype, shared by two patients, among nearly 400 unique sequences. The study examined just one viral epitope, so T cells targeting other Merkel cell polyomavirus epitopes were not captured. One limitation of the study is the small sample size (n ≈ eleven patients). A significant MCC-specific survival advantage (P = 0.0051) was associated with a greater number of unique KLL-specific clonotypes in tumors (about 5-120 vs 0-3).

This clone was found a few times. Its cognate antigen has yet to be identified. No base quality values were provided; no much bigger clone lies one nucleotide off. The sample comprised lymph node tissue. The chain was built from TRBV30 and TRBJ2-1, and 7 bases in between align with TRBD2. This sequence originates from a man aged 45-65 years with Merkel cell carcinoma. The base sequence is TGTGCCTGGATTTACGGACTAGTCGATGAGCAGTTCTTC. This sequence encodes CAWIYGLVDEQFF.